The text below deals with one TCR beta chain. The antigen it recognizes is unknown. Per-base quality was not reported, and no clone a single base away is much larger than it. For survey sequencing of tumor libraries, mostly around 4.9 ug of input genomic DNA was used, and two replicates were run per sample. TCRbeta libraries were prepared with the immunoSEQ hsTCRbeta kit according to the manufacturer's instructions. The finished libraries were brought together in one pool at about 2.8 nM, which was then read using an Illumina NovaSeq 6000 S4 flow cell. The original pipeline was this. The immunoSEQ Analyzer handled quality control and preprocessing of the raw data. The analysis was restricted to productive rearrangements, with each unique CDR3 amino acid sequence defining a clonotype. Repertoire clonality was estimated as the Gini-Simpson index, computed with the R package tcR. Gini indices were compared with Student's t test, and associations with tumor size change were assessed by Pearson correlation. The source is immuneACCESS, and TCRdb retained only in-frame sequences with V and J called. Part of the clones is not carried over; for the studies checked, unresolved V genes explain less than half of this, and the remainder is unexplained. D and trimming come from the DNA, and the V and J calls and clone size come from that table. Here the sample has more than 5,000 clones; just under 60% occur a single time. The biggest ten clones account for 7.5% to 9.5% of the sample.

This sample is drawn from a study of neoadjuvant anti-PD-1 for oral cavity cancer (dated by TCRdb to the early 2020s). Concerning the study at large: Three to four biweekly doses of nivolumab at 3 mg/kg were mostly administered to patients before curative-intent surgical resection. Patients who did not progress were given a fourth nivolumab dose at about day 43 and had definitive surgical resection on days 50-56. Patients with complete response, partial response or stable disease by RECIST 1.1 were defined as responders, whereas patients with progression were defined as non-responders. The parent correlative cohort included some twelve patients, with an approximately 30% response rate.

Broad study findings and their caveats: Larger post-treatment sizes of preexisting intratumoral clones correlated with greater tumor shrinkage, suggesting expansion of preexisting clones contributed to response. Only a few patients per response group were included in the TCR analyses, and larger cohorts for validation were called for by the authors. Higher pretreatment blood TCRbeta clonality and lower post-treatment tumor TCRbeta clonality were correlated with higher pretreatment blood Treg/Th17 ratios.

The time point label, as the study defines it: before neoadjuvant nivolumab. Patients were newly diagnosed with stage II-IVA oral cavity squamous cell carcinoma and had received no prior systemic or radiation treatment. The cohort was composed of patients with HPV-negative, locally advanced oral cavity squamous cell carcinoma. Samples came from a longitudinal correlative study of a single-arm phase II trial of neoadjuvant nivolumab in oral cavity squamous cell carcinoma. Genomic DNA-based TCRbeta sequencing was performed on subject-matched pre- and post-treatment PBMCs and tumors from three responders and three non-responders. Genomic DNA was isolated from tumor tissue using the Maxwell RSC DNA from Tissue kit. Spanning cysteine to phenylalanine, the CDR3 consists of 15 amino acids. Only the CDR3 region is kept as DNA, spanning 45 bases read in frame from base 1. V lost 5 bases and J lost 0 bases; the stretch between them is 13 bases long. According to the germline V gene, CDR1 reads SGHTA and CDR2 reads FQGTGA.

The material sequenced was tumor tissue, taken before nivolumab (anti-PD-1) treatment. The source of this sequence is a person aged 40 to 85 with oral cavity squamous cell carcinoma. The receptor chain draws on TRBV7-3 and TRBJ1-1; the D gene is not confidently resolved. The base sequence is TGTGCCAGCAGCCCACTTGGTTCGATGAACACTGAAGCTTTCTTT. Its translation reads: CASSPLGSMNTEAFF.